The next 11 T cell receptor beta chains were all read from a single sample in a study of T-cell memory formation after mild COVID-19. TCRdb re-called the 5' RACE reads through MiXCR, storing one row per CDR3 protein. The table includes hundreds of thousands of distinct CDR3 sequences, approximately 16% detected once. The sequenced material came from PBMCs or a T cell subset sorted from them (not recorded which). The origin of the receptors is a man younger than 35 who had mild COVID-19 (a few samples of this study predate the infection). Cell type and time point are not known.

V usage is TRBV29-1 and J usage is TRBJ1-1; D ambiguous. This CDR3 has 12 residues. Per germline, CDR1 SQVTM and CDR2 ANQGSEA. CDR3 sequence reads: CSSVRVGTEAFF. CDR3 DNA sequence: TGCAGTTCAGTGAGGGTCGGCACTGAAGCTTTCTTT.

The chain joins TRBV5-1 to TRBJ1-1; D is unresolved. The CDR3 has 14 amino acids. Germline lookup yields CDR1 SGHRS and CDR2 YFSETQ. V lost 2 bases, J lost 4 bases, and 12 bases lay in between. DNA for the CDR3: TGCGCCAGCAGCTTAAGTCAAGGGAGCACTGAAGCTTTCTTT. Its protein product is CASSLSQGSTEAFF.

This clonotype has more than one count but fewer than ten. The V call is TRBV10-2, the J call TRBJ2-6, with TRBD2 as a possible D gene (6 bases). V was cut by 7 bases and J by 4 bases, with 20 bases left in between. The CDR3 is 17 residues long. In germline, CDR1 is WSHSY, CDR2 SAAADI. CDR3 coding DNA: TGCGCCAGCACCTCCGGGACGGGGGTTTCCGGGGCCAACGTCCTGACTTTC. Amino acid sequence: CASTSGTGVSGANVLTF.

This chain links TRBV9 with TRBJ1-1; 9 nucleotides line up with TRBD1. V was clipped by 6 bases and J by 0 bases; unmatched bases: 9. CDR1 is SGDLS and CDR2 is YYNGEE in the germline V gene. There are 16 residues in the CDR3. The CDR3 is CASTERGTGLNTEAFF. The CDR3 DNA sequence: TGTGCCAGCACCGAACGGGGGACAGGGTTGAACACTGAAGCTTTCTTT.

Turning to this clonotype: Sequence at one end of the junction differs from germline and may be a read error. The chain couples TRBV12-3 or TRBV12-4 to TRBJ1-2, with 9 positions matching TRBD1. This CDR3 is built from 15 residues. CDR3 amino acids: CDSDLVGQGSYGYTF. CDR3 DNA: TGTGACAGCGATCTTGTCGGACAGGGGAGCTATGGCTACACCTTC.

This clonotype was seen ten or more times. V is TRBV4-1 and J is TRBJ2-5, with D possibly TRBD2 on 6 matching bases. Germline V gene data show CDR1 as MGHRA and CDR2 as YSYEKL. This CDR3 comprises 16 residues. With 2 bases removed from V and 5 bases from J, the gap between germline ends came to 18 bases. The CDR3 sequence is CASSQLSWGEIETQYF. CDR3 DNA: TGCGCCAGCAGCCAATTGTCTTGGGGGGAAATTGAGACCCAGTACTTC.

This clonotype was counted a few times. The rearrangement joins TRBV15 to TRBJ2-5; D is perhaps TRBD1 (6 bases). Per the germline V gene, CDR1 is LNHNV and CDR2 is YYDKDF (reference sequence). CDR3 size: 15 residues. V was pared by 2 bases and J by 5 bases, with 15 bases between. The CDR3 DNA follows: TGTGCCACCAGCAGAACTGGGGGCGCGGGTGAGACCCAGTACTTC. It yields the protein CATSRTGGAGETQYF.

This clonotype has just a few counts. The CDR3, as DNA: TGCAGTGCTAGAGATCGACGGCGGAGCGGAGACAATGAGCAGTTCTTC. This translates into CSARDRRRSGDNEQFF. This rearrangement joins TRBV20-1 to TRBJ2-1; possible D gene TRBD2, 5 bases. This CDR3 contains 16 residues. Germline assignment: CDR1 DFQATT and CDR2 SNEGSKA (reference sequence). The V and J ends lost 0 bases and 5 bases respectively, with 17 bases between them.

The chain is built from TRBV4-1 and TRBJ2-5, with 8 positions matching TRBD1. Germline CDR1 MGHRA, CDR2 YSYEKL. The CDR3 totals 15 residues. Unmatched junction bases numbered 4, after V lost 2 bases and J lost 2 bases. In DNA form, the CDR3 reads TGCGCCAGCAGCCAACCCAGGGACAGGCAAGAGACCCAGTACTTC. Protein product: CASSQPRDRQETQYF.

V gene TRBV5-1 combines with J gene TRBJ1-1, with D unclear. From germline, CDR1 is SGHRS and CDR2 YFSETQ. The CDR3 length is 14 residues. Trimming took 2 bases from V and 6 from J, leaving 14 bases between them. The CDR3 bases are TGCGCCAGCAGCTTTCGGCTGCTCAATTCTGAAGCTTTCTTT. This translates into CASSFRLLNSEAFF.

The genes are TRBV4-3 and TRBJ1-1; TRBD1 is a possible D gene (5 bases). The germline V gene has CDR1 LGHNA and CDR2 YSLEER. V dropped 0 bases and J dropped 1 base, with 12 bases sitting between them. The CDR3 contains 16 residues. The CDR3 sequence is CASSQDKGLGNTEAFF. CDR3 DNA: TGCGCCAGCAGCCAAGACAAGGGGCTGGGGAACACTGAAGCTTTCTTT.